The T cell receptor (beta chain) under discussion was sequenced for a study of cytomegalovirus exposure and HLA in healthy donors. V gave up 5 bases and J gave up 0 bases, with 10 bases separating them. The CDR3 has 14 amino acids. From germline, CDR1 is SGHTA and CDR2 FQGTGA. PCR employed 60 Vbeta and 13 Jbeta primers. Here immunoSEQ multiplex PCR was the method, and the copy in TCRdb shows in-frame clones only, minus some. The repertoire consists of about 89,000 clones, with roughly 80% occurring once and the leading ten covering around 3%. The receptor was derived from a man younger than 45 in good health and CMV-seronegative. The V call is TRBV7-3, the J call TRBJ1-1; D is unclear. Sequencing input: PBMCs. CDR3: CASSPGHLNTEAFF. The CDR3 DNA reads as TGTGCCAGCAGCCCTGGGCACTTGAACACTGAAGCTTTCTTT.